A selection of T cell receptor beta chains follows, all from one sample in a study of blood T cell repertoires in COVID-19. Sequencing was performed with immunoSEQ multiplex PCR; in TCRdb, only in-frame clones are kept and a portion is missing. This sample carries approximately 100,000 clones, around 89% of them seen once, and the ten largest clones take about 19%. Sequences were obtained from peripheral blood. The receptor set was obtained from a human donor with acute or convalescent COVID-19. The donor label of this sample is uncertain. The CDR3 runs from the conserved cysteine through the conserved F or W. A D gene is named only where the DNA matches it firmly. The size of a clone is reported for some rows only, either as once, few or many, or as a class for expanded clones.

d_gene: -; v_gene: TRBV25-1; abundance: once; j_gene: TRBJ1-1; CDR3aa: CASSEGAASDTEAFF; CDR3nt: TGTGCCAGCAGTGAGGGGGCTGCGTCGGACACTGAAGCTTTCTTT
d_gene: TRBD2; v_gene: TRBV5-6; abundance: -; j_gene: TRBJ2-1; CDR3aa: CASSSLAGGAYNEQFF; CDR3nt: TGTGCCAGCAGCTCGCTAGCGGGGGGAGCCTACAATGAGCAGTTCTTC
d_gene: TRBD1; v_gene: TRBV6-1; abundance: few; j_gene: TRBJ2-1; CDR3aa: CASSEWGQGTRNEQFF; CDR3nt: TGTGCCAGCAGTGAGTGGGGACAGGGGACTCGGAATGAGCAGTTCTTC
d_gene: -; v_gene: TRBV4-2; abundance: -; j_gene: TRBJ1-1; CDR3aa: CASSQVTGIFMNTEAFF; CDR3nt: TGTGCCAGCAGCCAAGTTACAGGGATTTTCATGAACACTGAAGCTTTCTTT
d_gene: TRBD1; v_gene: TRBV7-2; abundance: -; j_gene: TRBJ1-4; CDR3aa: CASSLGQGAEKLFF; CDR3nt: TGTGCCAGCAGCCTGGGACAGGGGGCGGAAAAACTGTTTTTT
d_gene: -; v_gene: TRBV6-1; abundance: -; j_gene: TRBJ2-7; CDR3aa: CASSEFHRLTYEQYF; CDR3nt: TGTGCCAGCAGTGAATTCCACAGGCTAACCTACGAGCAGTACTTC
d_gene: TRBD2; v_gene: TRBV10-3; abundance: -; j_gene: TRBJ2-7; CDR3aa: CAISSASGAYEQYF; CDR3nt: TGTGCCATCAGTTCGGCTAGCGGAGCTTACGAGCAGTACTTC
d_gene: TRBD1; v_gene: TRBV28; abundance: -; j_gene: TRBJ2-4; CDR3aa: CASRSNRGLSKNIQYF; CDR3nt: TGTGCCAGCAGATCTAACAGGGGGCTATCCAAAAACATTCAGTACTTC
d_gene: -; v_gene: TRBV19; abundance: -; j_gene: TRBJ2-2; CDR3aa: CATRRAPSTGELFF; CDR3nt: TGTGCCACGAGGAGGGCTCCTTCCACCGGGGAGCTGTTTTTT
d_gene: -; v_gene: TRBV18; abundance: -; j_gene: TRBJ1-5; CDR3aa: CASSPRQDQPQHF; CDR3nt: TGTGCCAGCTCACCAAGGCAGGATCAGCCCCAGCATTTT